This note documents a single TCR beta chain sequence. Healthy people donating bone marrow made up the donors. This sample is part of a study of cytomegalovirus exposure and HLA in healthy donors. PCR was performed using 60 Vbeta and 13 Jbeta primers. The repertoire was sequenced with immunoSEQ multiplex PCR; TCRdb's copy has only in-frame clones and lacks some. Here the sample spans roughly 90,000 clones, nearly 80% being singletons. The CDR3 has 12 amino acids. V dropped 5 bases and J dropped 6 bases, with 10 bases sitting between them. Germline V gene lookup returns CDR1 LNHNV and CDR2 YYDKDF (reference sequence).

The clonotype comes from a woman in her 40s in good health and CMV-seropositive. The source material was PBMCs. This chain connects TRBV15 to TRBJ1-1; no clear D gene. The CDR3 sequence: CATSSGVPEAFF. The DNA of the CDR3 is TGTGCCACCAGCTCCGGGGTCCCTGAAGCTTTCTTT.